Detailed here is one TCR beta chain. Per the original methods: How many nucleated cells were present was estimated from reference gene primer amplification. Data came from immunoSEQ multiplex PCR; TCRdb stores just in-frame clones and leaves some out. V, J and clone size derive from that table, while D and trimming were established from the DNA sequence. The table includes some 150,000 clones, roughly 81% detected once. The data were taken from a study of blood T cell repertoires in COVID-19. Study background: The United States, Italy and Spain were the sources of the acute and convalescent COVID-19 samples. Sources were T cells, B-cell-depleted T cells, or PBMCs; the material itself was cDNA or gDNA.

There are 14 residues in the CDR3. Germline V gives CDR1 SNHLY, CDR2 FYNNEI. Trimming removed 4 bases from V and 2 bases from J, with 8 bases in between. V gene TRBV2 combines with J gene TRBJ2-2; D unresolved. The sequenced sample consisted of peripheral blood. This sequence was found in a man aged 35-49 years who had recovered from COVID-19. CDR3 sequence (DNA): TGTGCCAGCAGTGCGACTCATAACACCGGGGAGCTGTTTTTT. It yields the protein CASSATHNTGELFF.